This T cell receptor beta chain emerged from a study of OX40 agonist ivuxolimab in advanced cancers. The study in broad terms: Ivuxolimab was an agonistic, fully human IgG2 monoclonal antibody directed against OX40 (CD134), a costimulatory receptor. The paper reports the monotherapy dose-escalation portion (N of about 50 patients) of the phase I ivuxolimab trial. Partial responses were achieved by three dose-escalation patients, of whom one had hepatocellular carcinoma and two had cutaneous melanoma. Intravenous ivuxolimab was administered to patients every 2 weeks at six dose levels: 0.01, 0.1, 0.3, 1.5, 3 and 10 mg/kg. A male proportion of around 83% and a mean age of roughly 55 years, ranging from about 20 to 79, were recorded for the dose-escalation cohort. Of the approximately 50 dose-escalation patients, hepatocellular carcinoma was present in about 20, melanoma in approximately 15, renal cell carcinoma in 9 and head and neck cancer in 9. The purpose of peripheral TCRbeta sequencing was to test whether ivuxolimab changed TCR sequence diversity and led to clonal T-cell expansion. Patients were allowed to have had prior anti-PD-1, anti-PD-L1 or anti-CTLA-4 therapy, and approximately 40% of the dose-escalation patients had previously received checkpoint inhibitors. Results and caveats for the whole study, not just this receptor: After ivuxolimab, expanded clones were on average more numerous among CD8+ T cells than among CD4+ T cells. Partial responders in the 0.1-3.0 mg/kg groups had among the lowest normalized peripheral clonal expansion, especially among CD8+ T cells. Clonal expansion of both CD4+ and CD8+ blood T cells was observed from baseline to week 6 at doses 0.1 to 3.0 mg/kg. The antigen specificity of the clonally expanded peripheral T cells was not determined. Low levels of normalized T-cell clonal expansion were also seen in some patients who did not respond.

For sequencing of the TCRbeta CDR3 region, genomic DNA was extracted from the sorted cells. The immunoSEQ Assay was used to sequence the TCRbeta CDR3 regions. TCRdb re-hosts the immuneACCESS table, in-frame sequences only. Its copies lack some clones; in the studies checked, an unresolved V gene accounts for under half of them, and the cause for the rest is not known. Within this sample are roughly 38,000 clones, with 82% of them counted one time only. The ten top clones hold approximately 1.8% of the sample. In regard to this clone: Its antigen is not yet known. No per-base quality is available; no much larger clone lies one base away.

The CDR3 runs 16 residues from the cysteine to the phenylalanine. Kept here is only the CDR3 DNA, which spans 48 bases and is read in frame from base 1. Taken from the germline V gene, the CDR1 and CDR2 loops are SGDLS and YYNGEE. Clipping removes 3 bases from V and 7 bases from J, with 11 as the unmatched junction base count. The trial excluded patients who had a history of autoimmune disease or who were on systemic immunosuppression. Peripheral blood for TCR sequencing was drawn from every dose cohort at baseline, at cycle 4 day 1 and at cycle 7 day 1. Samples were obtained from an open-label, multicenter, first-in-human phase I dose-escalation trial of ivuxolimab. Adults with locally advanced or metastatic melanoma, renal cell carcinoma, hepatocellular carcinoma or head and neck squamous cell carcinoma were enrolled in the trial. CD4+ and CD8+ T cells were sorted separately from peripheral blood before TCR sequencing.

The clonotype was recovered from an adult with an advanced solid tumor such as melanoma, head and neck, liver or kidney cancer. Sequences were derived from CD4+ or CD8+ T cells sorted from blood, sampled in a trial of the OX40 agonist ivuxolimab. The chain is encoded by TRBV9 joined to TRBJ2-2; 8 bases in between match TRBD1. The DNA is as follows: TGTGCCAGCAGCGCAACCAAGGACAGGGCGGGCGGGGAGCTGTTTTTT. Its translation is CASSATKDRAGGELFF.